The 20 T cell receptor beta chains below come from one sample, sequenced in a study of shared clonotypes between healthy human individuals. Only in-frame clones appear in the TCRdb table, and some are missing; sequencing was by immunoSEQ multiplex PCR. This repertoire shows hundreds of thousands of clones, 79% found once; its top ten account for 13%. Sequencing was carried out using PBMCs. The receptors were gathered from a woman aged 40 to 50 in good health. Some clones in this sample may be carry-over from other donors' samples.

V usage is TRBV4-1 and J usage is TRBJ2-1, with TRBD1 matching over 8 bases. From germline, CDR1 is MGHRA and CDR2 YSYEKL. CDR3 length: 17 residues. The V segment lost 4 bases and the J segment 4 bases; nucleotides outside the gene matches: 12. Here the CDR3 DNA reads TGCGCCAGCAGCCGCGTTTCAGGGGGCGGGATTTACAATGAGCAGTTCTTC. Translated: CASSRVSGGGIYNEQFF.

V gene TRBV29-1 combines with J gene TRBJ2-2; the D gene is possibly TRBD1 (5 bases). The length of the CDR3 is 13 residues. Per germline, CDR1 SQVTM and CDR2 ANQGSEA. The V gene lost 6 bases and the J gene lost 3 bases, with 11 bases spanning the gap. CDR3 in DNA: TGCAGCGTGGGGCCAGGGCACACCGGGGAGCTGTTTTTT. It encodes CSVGPGHTGELFF.

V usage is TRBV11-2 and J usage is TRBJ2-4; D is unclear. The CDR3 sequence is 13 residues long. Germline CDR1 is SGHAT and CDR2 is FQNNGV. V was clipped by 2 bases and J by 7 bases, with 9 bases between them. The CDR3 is CASSLNNGNIQYF. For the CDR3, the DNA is TGTGCCAGCAGCTTAAATAACGGGAACATTCAGTACTTC.

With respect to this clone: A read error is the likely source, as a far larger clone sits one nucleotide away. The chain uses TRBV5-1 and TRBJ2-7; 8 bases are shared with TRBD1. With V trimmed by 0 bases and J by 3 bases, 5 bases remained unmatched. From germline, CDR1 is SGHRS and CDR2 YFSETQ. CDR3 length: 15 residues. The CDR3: CASSLGPGGIYEQYF. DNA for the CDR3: TGCGCCAGCAGCTTGGGCCCAGGGGGCATCTACGAGCAGTACTTC. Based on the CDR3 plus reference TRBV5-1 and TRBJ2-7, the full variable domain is KAGVTQTPRYLIKTRGQQVTLSCSPISGHRSVSWYQQTPGQGLQFLFEYFSETQRNKGNFPGRFSGRQFSNSRSEMNVSTLELGDSALYLCASSLGPGGIYEQYFGPGTRLTVT.

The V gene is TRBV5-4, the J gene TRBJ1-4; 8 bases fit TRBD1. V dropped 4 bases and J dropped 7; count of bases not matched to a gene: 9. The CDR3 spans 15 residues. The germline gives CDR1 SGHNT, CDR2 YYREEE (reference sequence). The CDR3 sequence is CASSRPGQETEKLFF. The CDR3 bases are TGTGCCAGCAGCCGCCCGGGACAGGAAACTGAAAAACTGTTTTTT.

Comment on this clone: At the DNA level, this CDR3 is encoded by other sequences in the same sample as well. CDR3 region: CASSEREKLFF. The CDR3 DNA is TGTGCCAGCAGTGAGAGAGAAAAACTGTTTTTT. This chain uses TRBV2 with TRBJ1-4, with D unresolved. This CDR3 spans 11 amino acids. The V end lost 3 bases, the J end lost 8 bases, and 4 bases lay between the germline ends. CDR1 and CDR2 (germline): SNHLY, FYNNEI.

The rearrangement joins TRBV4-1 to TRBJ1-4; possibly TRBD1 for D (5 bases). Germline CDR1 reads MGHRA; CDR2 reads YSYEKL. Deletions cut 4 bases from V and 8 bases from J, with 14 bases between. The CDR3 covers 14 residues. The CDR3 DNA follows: TGCGCCAGCAGCCCCGTAGGGGCGACCGAAAAACTGTTTTTT. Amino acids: CASSPVGATEKLFF.

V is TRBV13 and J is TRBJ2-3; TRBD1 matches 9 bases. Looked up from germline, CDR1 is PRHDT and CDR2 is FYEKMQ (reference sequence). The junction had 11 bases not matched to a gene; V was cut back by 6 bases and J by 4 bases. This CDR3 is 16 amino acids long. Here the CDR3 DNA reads TGTGCCAGCAGTTACTTAGGACAGGGGAGGCCAGATACGCAGTATTTT. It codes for CASSYLGQGRPDTQYF.

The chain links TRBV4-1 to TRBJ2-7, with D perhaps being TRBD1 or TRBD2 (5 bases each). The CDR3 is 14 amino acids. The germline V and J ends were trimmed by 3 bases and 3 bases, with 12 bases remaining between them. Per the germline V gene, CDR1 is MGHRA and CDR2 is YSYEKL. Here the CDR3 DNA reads TGCGCCAGCAGCCAGTTACGTGGGGGCTACGAGCAGTACTTC. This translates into CASSQLRGGYEQYF.

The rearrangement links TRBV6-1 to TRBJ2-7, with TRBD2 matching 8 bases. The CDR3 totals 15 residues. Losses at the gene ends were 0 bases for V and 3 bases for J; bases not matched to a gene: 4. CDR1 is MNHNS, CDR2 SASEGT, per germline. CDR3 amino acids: CASSEAGTRYYEQYF. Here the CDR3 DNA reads TGTGCCAGCAGTGAAGCGGGGACTAGATACTACGAGCAGTACTTC.

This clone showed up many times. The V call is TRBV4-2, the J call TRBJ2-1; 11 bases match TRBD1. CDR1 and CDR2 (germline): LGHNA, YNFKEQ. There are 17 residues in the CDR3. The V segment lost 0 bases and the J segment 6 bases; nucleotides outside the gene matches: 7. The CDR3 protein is CASSQEFSGQGGNEQFF. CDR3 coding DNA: TGTGCCAGCAGCCAAGAGTTTTCGGGACAGGGGGGCAATGAGCAGTTCTTC.

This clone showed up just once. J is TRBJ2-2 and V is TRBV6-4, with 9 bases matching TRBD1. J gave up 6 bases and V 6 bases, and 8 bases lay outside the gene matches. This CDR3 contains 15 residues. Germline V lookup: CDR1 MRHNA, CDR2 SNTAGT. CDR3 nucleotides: TGTGCCAGCAGCCCGGGACAGGGAGGGGCCGGGGAGCTGTTTTTT. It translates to CASSPGQGGAGELFF.

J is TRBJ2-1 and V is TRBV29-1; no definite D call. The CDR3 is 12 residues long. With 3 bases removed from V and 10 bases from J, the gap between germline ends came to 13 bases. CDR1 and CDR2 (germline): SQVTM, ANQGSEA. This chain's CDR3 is CSVDSRTQEQFF. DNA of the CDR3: TGCAGCGTTGATAGTAGAACCCAGGAGCAGTTCTTC.

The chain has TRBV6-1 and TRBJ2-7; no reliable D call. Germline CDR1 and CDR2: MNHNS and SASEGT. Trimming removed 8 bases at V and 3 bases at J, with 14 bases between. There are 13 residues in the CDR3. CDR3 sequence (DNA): TGTGCCAGCTCGGGCCTAGTCGGCTACGAGCAGTACTTC. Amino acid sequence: CASSGLVGYEQYF.

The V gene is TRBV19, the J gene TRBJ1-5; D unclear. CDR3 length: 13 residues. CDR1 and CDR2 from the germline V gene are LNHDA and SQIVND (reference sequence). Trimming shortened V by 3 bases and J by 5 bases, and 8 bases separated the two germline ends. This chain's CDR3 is CASSIRADQPQHF. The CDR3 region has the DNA TGTGCCAGTAGTATCCGGGCGGATCAGCCCCAGCATTTT.

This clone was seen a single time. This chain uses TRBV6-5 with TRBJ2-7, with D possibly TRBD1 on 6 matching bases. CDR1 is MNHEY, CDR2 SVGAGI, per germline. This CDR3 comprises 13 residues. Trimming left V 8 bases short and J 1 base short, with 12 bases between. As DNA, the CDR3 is TGTGCCAGCTATAGACAGGAGTCCTACGAGCAGTACTTC. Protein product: CASYRQESYEQYF.

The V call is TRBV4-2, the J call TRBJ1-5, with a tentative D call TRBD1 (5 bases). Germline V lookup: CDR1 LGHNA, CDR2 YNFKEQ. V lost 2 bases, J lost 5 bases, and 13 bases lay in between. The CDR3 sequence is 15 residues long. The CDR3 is CASSQQRQGYQPQHF. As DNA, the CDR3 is TGTGCCAGCAGCCAACAACGGCAGGGCTATCAGCCCCAGCATTTT.

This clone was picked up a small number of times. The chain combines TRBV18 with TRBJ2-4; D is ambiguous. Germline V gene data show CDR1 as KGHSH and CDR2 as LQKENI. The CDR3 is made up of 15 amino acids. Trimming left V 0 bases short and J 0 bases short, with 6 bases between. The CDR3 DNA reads TGTGCCAGCTCACCACCATCCGTAGCCAAAAACATTCAGTACTTC. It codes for CASSPPSVAKNIQYF.

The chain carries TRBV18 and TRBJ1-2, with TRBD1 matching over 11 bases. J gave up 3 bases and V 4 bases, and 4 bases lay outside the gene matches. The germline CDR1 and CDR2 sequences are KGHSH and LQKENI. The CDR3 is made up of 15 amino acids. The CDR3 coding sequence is TGTGCCAGCTCACAGAGGGGACAGGGGGACTATGGCTACACCTTC. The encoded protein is CASSQRGQGDYGYTF.

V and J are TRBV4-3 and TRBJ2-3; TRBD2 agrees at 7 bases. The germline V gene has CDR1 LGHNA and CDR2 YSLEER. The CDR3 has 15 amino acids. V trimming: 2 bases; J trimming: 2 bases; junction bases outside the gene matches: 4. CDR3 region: CASSQRGRDTDTQYF. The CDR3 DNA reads TGCGCCAGCAGCCAACGGGGGAGGGACACAGATACGCAGTATTTT.